This T cell receptor beta chain was identified during a study of T cell clonality in common variable immunodeficiency. This clone has a count of ten or more. Coverage ceases 3 residues before the CDR3 finishes, and the germline J gene fills in the end. Equal genomic DNA amounts from CVID and control samples were sequenced. Assay used: immunoSEQ multiplex PCR; TCRdb lists only in-frame clones, some missing. The sample is made up of 25,000 to 35,000 clones, none counted only once. The germline V and J ends were trimmed by 4 bases and 0 bases, with 9 bases remaining between them. The CDR3 covers 14 residues. Per germline, CDR1 LNHDA and CDR2 SQIVND (reference sequence).

The sample consisted of peripheral blood mononuclear cells. This receptor was identified in a person between 18 and 75 years old in good health. The rearrangement joins TRBV19 to TRBJ1-1, with a tentative D call TRBD1 (6 bases). The CDR3 sequence: CASSNDRLNTEAFF. The part of the CDR3 DNA that was read is TGTGCCAGTAGTAACGACAGGTTGAACACTGAA.